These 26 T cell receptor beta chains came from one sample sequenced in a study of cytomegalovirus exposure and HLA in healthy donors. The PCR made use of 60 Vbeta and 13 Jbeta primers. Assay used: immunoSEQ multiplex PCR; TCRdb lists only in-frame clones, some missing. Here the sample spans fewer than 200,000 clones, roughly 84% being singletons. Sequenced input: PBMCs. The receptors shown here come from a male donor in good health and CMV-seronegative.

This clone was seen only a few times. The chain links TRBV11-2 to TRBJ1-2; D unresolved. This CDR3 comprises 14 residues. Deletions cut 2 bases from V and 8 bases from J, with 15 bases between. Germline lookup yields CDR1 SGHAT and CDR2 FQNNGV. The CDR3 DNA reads TGTGCCAGCAGCTTACCGGGTGGGAGTAGGGGCTACACCTTC. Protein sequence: CASSLPGGSRGYTF. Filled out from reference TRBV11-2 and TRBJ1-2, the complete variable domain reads EAGVAQSPRYKIIEKRQSVAFWCNPISGHATLYWYQQILGQGPKLLIQFQNNGVVDDSQLPKDRFSAERLKGVDSTLKIQPAKLEDSAVYLCASSLPGGSRGYTFGSGTRLTVV.

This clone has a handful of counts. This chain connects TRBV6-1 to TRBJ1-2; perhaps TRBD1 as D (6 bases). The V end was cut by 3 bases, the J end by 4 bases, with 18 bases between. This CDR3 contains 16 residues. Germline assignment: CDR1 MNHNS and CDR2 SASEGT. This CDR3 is CASSEATQTGIYGYTF. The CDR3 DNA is TGTGCCAGCAGTGAGGCCACTCAAACAGGGATCTATGGCTACACCTTC.

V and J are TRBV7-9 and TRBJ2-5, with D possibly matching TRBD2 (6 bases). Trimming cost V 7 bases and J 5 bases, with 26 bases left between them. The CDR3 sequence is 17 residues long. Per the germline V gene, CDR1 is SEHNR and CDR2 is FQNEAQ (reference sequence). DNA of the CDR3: TGTGCCAGCACCCAAAAAGGTGGCGGGGCTACGGGGGAGACCCAGTACTTC. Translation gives CASTQKGGGATGETQYF. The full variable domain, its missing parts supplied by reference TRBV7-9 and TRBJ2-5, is DTGVSQNPRHKITKRGQNVTFRCDPISEHNRLYWYRQTLGQGPEFLTYFQNEAQLEKSRLLSDRFSAERPKGSFSTLEIQRTEQGDSAMYLCASTQKGGGATGETQYFGPGTRLLVL.

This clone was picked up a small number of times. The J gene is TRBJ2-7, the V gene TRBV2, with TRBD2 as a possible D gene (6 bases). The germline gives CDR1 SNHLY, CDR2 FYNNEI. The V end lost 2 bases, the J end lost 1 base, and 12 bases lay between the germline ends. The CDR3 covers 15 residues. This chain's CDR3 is CASSELGLESYEQYF. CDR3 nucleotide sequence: TGTGCCAGCAGTGAATTGGGACTTGAGTCCTACGAGCAGTACTTC.

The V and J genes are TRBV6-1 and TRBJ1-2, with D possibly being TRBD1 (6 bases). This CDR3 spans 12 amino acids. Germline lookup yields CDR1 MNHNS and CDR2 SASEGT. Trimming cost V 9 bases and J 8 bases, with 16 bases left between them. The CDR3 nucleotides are TGTGCCAGTACCCCAGGGGCAGGGGGCTACACCTTC. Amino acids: CASTPGAGGYTF.

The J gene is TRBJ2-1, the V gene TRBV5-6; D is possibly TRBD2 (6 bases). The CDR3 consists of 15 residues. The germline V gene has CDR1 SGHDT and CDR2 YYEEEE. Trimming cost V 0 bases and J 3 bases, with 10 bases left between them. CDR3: CASSLGAGIYNEQFF. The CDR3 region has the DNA TGTGCCAGCAGCTTGGGGGCGGGAATCTACAATGAGCAGTTCTTC. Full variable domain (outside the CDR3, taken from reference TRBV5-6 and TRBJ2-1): DAGVTQSPTHLIKTRGQQVTLRCSPKSGHDTVSWYQQALGQGPQFIFQYYEEEERQRGNFPDRFSGHQFPNYSSELNVNALLLGDSALYLCASSLGAGIYNEQFFGPGTRLTVL.

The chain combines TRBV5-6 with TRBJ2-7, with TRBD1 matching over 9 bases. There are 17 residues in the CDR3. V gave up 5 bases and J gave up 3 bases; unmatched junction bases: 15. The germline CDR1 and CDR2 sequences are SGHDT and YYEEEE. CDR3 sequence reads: CASSTRRRDRAYYEQYF. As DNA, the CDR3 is TGTGCCAGCAGTACGCGCCGCCGGGACAGGGCCTACTACGAGCAGTACTTC.

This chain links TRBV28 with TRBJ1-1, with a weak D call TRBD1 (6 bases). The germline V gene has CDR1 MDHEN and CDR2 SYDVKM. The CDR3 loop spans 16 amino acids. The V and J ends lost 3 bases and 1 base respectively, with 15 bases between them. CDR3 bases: TGTGCCAGCAGTTTGAGCGGGGGGGGCGCGAACACTGAAGCTTTCTTT. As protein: CASSLSGGGANTEAFF. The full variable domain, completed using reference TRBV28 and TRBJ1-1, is DVKVTQSSRYLVKRTGEKVFLECVQDMDHENMFWYRQDPGLGLRLIYFSYDVKMKEKGDIPEGYSVSREKKERFSLILESASTNQTSMYLCASSLSGGGANTEAFFGQGTRLTVV.

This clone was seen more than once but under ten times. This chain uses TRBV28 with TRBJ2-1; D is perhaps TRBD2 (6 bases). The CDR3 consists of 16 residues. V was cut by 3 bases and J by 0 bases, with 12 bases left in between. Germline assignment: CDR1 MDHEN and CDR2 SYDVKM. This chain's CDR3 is CASSFRTISSYNEQFF. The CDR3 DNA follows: TGTGCCAGCAGTTTCCGGACTATAAGCTCCTACAATGAGCAGTTCTTC.

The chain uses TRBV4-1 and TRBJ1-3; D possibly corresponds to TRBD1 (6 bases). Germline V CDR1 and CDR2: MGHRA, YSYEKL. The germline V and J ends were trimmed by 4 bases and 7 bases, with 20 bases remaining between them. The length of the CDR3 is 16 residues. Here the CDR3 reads CASSPMLATGRNTIYF. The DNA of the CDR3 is TGCGCCAGCAGCCCCATGCTGGCTACAGGGCGTAACACCATATATTTT.

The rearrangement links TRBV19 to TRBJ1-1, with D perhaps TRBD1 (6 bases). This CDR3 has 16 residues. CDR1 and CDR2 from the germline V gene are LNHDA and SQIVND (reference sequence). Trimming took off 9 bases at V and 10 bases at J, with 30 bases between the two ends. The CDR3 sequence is CASAFGPRDTVRGAFF. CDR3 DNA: TGTGCCAGCGCCTTCGGGCCCCGGGACACCGTCAGAGGAGCTTTCTTT.

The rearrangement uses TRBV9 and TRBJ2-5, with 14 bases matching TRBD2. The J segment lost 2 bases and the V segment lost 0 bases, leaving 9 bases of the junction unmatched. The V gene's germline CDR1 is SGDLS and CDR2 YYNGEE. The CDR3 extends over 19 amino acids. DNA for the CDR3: TGTGCCAGCAGCGTAGATCGACTAGCGGGGGGGCCTCAGCAAGAGACCCAGTACTTC. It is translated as CASSVDRLAGGPQQETQYF.

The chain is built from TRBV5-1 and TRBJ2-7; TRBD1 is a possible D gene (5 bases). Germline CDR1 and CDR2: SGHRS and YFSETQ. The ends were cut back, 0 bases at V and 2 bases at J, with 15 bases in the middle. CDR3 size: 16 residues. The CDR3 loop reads CASSLALTDRAYEQYF. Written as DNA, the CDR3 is TGCGCCAGCAGCTTGGCGCTAACCGACAGAGCCTACGAGCAGTACTTC.

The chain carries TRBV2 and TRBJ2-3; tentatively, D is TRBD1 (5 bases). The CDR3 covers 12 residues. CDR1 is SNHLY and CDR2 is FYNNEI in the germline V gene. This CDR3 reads CASTENTDTQYF. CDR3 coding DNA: TGTGCTTCGACAGAAAACACAGATACGCAGTATTTT.

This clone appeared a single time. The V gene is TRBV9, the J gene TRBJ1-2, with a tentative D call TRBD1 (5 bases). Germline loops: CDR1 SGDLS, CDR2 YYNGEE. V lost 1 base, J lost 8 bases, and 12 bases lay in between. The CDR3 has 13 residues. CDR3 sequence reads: CASSVLWGQGYTF. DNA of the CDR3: TGTGCCAGCAGCGTACTTTGGGGCCAAGGCTACACCTTC.

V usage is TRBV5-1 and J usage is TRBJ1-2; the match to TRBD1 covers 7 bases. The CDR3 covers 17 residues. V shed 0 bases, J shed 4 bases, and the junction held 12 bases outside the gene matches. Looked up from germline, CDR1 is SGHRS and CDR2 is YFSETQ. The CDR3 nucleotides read TGCGCCAGCAGCTTGGCGCAAACAGGGGCGGCTGGCTATGGCTACACCTTC. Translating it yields CASSLAQTGAAGYGYTF. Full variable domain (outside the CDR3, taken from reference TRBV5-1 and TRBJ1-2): KAGVTQTPRYLIKTRGQQVTLSCSPISGHRSVSWYQQTPGQGLQFLFEYFSETQRNKGNFPGRFSGRQFSNSRSEMNVSTLELGDSALYLCASSLAQTGAAGYGYTFGSGTRLTVV.

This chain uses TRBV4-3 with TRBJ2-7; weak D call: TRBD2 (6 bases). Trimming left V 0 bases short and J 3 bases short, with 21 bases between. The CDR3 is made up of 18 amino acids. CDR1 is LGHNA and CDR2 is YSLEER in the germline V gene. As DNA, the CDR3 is TGCGCCAGCAGCCAAGACGCGGGACGCCCAGTAGAGGGCTACGAGCAGTACTTC. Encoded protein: CASSQDAGRPVEGYEQYF.

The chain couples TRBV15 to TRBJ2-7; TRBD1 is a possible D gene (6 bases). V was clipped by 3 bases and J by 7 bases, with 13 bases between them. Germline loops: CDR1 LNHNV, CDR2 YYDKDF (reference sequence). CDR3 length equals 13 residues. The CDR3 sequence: CATSSTGLWEQYF. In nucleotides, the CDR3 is TGTGCCACCAGCAGCACAGGGTTGTGGGAGCAGTACTTC.

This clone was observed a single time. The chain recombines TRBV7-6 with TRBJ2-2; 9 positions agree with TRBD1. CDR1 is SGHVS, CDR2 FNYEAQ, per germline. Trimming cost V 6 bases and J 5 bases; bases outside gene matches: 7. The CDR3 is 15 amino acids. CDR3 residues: CASREGTGFTGELFF. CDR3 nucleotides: TGTGCCAGCAGGGAGGGGACAGGGTTTACCGGGGAGCTGTTTTTT.

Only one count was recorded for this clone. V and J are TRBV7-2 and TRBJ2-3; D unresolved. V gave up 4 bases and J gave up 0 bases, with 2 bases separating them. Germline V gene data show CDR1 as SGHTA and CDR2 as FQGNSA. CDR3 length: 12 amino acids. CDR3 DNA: TGTGCCAGCAGCTCAAGCACAGATACGCAGTATTTT. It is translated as CASSSSTDTQYF.

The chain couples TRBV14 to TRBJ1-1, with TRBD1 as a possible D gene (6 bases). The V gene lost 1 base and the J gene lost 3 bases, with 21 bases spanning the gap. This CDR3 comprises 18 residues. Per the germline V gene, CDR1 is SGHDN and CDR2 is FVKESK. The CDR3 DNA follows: TGTGCCAGCAGCCAAGCGACGACGGGGGGCGGGGCGGACACTGAAGCTTTCTTT. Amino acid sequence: CASSQATTGGGADTEAFF.

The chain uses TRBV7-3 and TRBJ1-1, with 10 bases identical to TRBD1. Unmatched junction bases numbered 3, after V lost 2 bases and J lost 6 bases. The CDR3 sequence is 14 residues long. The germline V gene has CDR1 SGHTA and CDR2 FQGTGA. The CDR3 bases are TGTGCCAGCAGCTTAGGCGGACAGGGGGCTGAAGCTTTCTTT. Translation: CASSLGGQGAEAFF.

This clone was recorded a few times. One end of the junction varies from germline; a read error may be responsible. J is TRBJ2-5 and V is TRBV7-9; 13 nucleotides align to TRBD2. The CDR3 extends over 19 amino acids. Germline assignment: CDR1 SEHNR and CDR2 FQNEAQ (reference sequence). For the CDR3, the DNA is TGTTCCAGCAGCTTAGAAAGACTAGCGGGGGGAACCCTCCAAGAGACCCAGTACTTC. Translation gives CSSSLERLAGGTLQETQYF.

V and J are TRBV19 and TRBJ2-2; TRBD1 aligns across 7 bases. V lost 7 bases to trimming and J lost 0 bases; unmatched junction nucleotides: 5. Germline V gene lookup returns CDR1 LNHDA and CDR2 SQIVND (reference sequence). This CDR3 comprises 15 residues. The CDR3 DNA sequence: TGTGCCAGTACTCGAGGGACAGCGAACACCGGGGAGCTGTTTTTT. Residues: CASTRGTANTGELFF.

The CDR3 coding sequence is TGTGCCAGCAGCTCAGTAGCGGGGATCGCTTTGGGGGAGCAGTACTTC. The encoded protein is CASSSVAGIALGEQYF. This chain uses TRBV9 with TRBJ2-7; 8 nucleotides match TRBD2. There are 16 residues in the CDR3. Trimming cost V 4 bases and J 7 bases; bases outside gene matches: 16. Germline loops: CDR1 SGDLS, CDR2 YYNGEE.

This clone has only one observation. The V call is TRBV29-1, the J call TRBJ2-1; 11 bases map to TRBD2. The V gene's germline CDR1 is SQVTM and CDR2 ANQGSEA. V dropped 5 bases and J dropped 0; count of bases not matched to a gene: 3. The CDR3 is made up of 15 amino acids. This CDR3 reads CSVRTSGSSYNEQFF. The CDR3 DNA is TGCAGCGTTCGTACTAGCGGGAGCTCCTACAATGAGCAGTTCTTC.